This T cell receptor beta chain was documented in a study of shared clonotypes between healthy human individuals. Study findings and constraints: An expected dependence of interdonor clonotype sharing on sequencing depth was noted.

For this clone: What it recognizes is unknown.

Data came from immunoSEQ multiplex PCR; TCRdb stores just in-frame clones and leaves some out. The repertoire holds hundreds of thousands of clones, with about 80% as singletons. CDR1 is MNHNS and CDR2 is SASEGT in the germline V gene. This CDR3 is 16 amino acids long. V was clipped by 0 bases and J by 8 bases; unmatched bases: 7. This sequence joins TRBV6-1 and TRBJ1-4; 9 nucleotides agree with TRBD1. Material: PBMCs. This clonotype was obtained from a woman aged 40 to 50 in good health. Some clones in this sample may be carry-over from other donors' samples. The DNA for the CDR3 is TGTGCCAGCAGTGAAGCGCCGGGGGACAGGGCAGAAAAACTGTTTTTT. Translated, it gives CASSEAPGDRAEKLFF.